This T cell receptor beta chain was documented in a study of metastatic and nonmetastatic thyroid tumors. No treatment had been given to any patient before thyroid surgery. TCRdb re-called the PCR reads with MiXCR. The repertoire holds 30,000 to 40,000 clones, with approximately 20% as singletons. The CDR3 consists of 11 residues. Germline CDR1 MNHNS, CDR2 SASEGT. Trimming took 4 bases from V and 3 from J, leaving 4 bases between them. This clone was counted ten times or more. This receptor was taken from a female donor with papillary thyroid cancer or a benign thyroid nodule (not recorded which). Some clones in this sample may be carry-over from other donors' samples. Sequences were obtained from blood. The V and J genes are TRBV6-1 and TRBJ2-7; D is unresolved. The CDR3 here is CASSVNYEQYF. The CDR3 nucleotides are TGTGCCAGCAGTGTCAACTACGAGCAGTACTTC.